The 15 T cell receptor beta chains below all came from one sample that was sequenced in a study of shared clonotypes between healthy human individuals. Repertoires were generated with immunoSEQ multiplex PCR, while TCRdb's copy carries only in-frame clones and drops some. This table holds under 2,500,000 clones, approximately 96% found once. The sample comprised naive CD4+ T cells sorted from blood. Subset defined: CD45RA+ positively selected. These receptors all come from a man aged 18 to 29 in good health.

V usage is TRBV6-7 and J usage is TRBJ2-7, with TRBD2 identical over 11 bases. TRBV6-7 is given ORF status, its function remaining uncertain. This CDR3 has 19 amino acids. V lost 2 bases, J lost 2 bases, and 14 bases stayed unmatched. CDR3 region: CASSYGIAGGPRSPYEQYF. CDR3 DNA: TGTGCCAGCAGTTACGGGATAGCGGGAGGGCCTCGGAGCCCCTACGAGCAGTACTTC.

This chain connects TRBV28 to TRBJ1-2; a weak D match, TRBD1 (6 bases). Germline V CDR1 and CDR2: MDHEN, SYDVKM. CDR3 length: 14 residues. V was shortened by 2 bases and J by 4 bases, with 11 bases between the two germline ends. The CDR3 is CASSLEGVRYGYTF. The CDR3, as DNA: TGTGCCAGCAGTTTAGAGGGGGTCCGCTATGGCTACACCTTC.

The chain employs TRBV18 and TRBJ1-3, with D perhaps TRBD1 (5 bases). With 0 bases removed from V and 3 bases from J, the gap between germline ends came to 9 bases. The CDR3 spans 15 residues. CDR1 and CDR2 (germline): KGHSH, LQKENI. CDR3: CASSPPPGSGNTIYF. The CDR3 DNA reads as TGTGCCAGCTCACCACCCCCAGGGAGTGGAAACACCATATATTTT.

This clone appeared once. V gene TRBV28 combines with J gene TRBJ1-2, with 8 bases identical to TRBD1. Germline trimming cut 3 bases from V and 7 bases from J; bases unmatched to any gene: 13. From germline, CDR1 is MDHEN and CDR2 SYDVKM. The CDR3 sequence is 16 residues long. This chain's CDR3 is CASSFGTGGWLGGYTF. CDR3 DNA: TGTGCCAGCAGTTTTGGTACAGGGGGATGGTTAGGTGGCTACACCTTC.

CDR3 nucleotide sequence: TGTGCCAGCAGCCGGATTATAGCAATGAACACTGAAGCTTTCTTT. It specifies CASSRIIAMNTEAFF. The J gene is TRBJ1-1, the V gene TRBV7-9, with D uncertain. The CDR3 is made up of 15 amino acids. V was pared by 5 bases and J by 0 bases, with 13 bases between. Germline V lookup: CDR1 SEHNR, CDR2 FQNEAQ (reference sequence).

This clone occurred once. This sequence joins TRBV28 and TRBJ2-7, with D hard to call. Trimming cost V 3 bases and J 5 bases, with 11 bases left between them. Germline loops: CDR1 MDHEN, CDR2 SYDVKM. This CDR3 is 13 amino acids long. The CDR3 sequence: CASSFVDTHEQYF. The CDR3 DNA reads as TGTGCCAGCAGTTTCGTCGACACCCACGAGCAGTACTTC.

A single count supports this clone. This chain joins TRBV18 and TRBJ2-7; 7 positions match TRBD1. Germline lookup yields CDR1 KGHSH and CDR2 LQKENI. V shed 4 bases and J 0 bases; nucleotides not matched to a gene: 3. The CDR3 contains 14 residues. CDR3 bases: TGTGCCAGCTCACGGGACAGCCTCTCCTACGAGCAGTACTTC. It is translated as CASSRDSLSYEQYF.

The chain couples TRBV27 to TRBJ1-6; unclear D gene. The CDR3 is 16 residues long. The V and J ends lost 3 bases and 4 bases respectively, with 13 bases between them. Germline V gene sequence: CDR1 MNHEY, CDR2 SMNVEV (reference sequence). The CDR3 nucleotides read TGTGCCAGCAGTTTTCTGGGAGGCCCTTATAATTCACCCCTCCACTTT. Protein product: CASSFLGGPYNSPLHF.

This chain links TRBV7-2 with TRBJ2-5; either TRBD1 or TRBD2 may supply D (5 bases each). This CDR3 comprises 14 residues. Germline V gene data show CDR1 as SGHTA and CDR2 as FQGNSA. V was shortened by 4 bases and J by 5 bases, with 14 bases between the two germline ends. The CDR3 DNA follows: TGTGCCAGCAGCTCAAACGGGGCAGGGGAGACCCAGTACTTC. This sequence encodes CASSSNGAGETQYF.

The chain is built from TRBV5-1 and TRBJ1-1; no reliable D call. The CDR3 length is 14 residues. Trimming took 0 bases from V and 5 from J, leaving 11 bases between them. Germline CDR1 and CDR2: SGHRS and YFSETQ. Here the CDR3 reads CASSLGRGTTEAFF. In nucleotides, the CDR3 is TGCGCCAGCAGCTTGGGGCGAGGTACTACTGAAGCTTTCTTT.

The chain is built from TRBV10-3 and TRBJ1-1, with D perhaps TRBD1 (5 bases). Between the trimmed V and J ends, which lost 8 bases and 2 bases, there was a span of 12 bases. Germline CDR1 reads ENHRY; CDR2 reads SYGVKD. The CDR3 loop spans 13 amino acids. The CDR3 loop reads CAIRRGSNTEAFF. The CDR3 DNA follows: TGTGCCATCCGAAGGGGATCCAACACTGAAGCTTTCTTT.

The CDR3 spells CASSDGTLYEQYF. For the CDR3, the DNA is TGTGCCAGTAGCGACGGGACTTTGTACGAGCAGTACTTC. The chain couples TRBV19 to TRBJ2-7; D is perhaps TRBD2 (6 bases). V shed 6 bases and J shed 4 bases, with 13 bases lying between them. The germline CDR1 and CDR2 sequences are LNHDA and SQIVND (reference sequence). The CDR3 sequence is 13 residues long.

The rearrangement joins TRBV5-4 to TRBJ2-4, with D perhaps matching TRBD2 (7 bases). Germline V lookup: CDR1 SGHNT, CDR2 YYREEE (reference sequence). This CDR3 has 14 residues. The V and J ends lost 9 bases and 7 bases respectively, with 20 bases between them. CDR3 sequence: CATTGGQMENIQYF. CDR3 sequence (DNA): TGTGCCACCACGGGGGGCCAAATGGAGAACATTCAGTACTTC.

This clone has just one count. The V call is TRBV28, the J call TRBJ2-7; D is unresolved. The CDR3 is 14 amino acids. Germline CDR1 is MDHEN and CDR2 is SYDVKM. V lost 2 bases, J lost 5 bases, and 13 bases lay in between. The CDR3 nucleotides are TGTGCCAGCAGTTTAGCGGCGTATCGCGACGAGCAGTACTTC. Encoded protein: CASSLAAYRDEQYF.

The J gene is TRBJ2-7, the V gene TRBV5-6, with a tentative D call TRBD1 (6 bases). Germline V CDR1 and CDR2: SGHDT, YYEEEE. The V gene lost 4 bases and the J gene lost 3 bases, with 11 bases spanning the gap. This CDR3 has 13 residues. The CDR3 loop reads CASSIGGNYEQYF. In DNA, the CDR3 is TGTGCCAGCAGCATAGGGGGTAACTACGAGCAGTACTTC.